These 22 T cell receptor beta chains came from one sample sequenced in a study of blood T cell repertoires in COVID-19 (dated by TCRdb to the early 2020s). The receptor library was made with the immunoSEQ multiplex PCR assay. In TCRdb, the immuneACCESS table is reduced to in-frame sequences with V and J assigned. These tables do not hold every clone; where another copy was compared, an unresolved V gene accounts for under half, and the others remain unexplained. This sample lists approximately 180,000 clones; about nine tenths were detected once. The ten largest clonotypes hold 1.6% of the sample. The sequenced sample consisted of peripheral blood. The source is a woman between 45 and 60 years old with acute or convalescent COVID-19.

This CDR3 is CASSYSGTGETEAFF. CDR3 nucleotide sequence: TGTGCCAGCAGTTACTCGGGGACAGGTGAAACTGAAGCTTTCTTT. The chain joins TRBV6-5 to TRBJ1-1; 8 positions match TRBD1. The ends lost 0 bases at V and 5 bases at J; junction bases unmatched: 5. CDR3 size: 15 residues. The V gene's germline CDR1 is MNHEY and CDR2 SVGAGI.

The V and J genes are TRBV6-1 and TRBJ1-3; D ambiguous. V gave up 1 base and J gave up 2 bases, with 9 bases separating them. CDR3 length equals 15 residues. Germline values: CDR1 MNHNS, CDR2 SASEGT. Written as DNA, the CDR3 is TGTGCCAGCAGTGAAGTATCCGGAGCTGGAAACACCATATATTTT. Its protein is CASSEVSGAGNTIYF.

The rearrangement links TRBV5-6 to TRBJ2-7, with D hard to call. CDR3 size: 13 residues. Trimming removed 0 bases from V and 2 bases from J, with 6 bases in between. Germline V gene sequence: CDR1 SGHDT, CDR2 YYEEEE. In DNA, the CDR3 is TGTGCCAGCAGCTTGGATACAACCTACGAGCAGTACTTC. This sequence encodes CASSLDTTYEQYF.

The chain employs TRBV11-2 and TRBJ1-2; 7 nucleotides match TRBD1. J gave up 1 base and V 5 bases, and 7 bases lay outside the gene matches. The CDR3 totals 15 residues. Germline V gene data show CDR1 as SGHAT and CDR2 as FQNNGV. CDR3: CASSLTRGDNYGYTF. CDR3 nucleotide sequence: TGTGCCAGCAGCCTAACCAGGGGGGATAACTATGGCTACACCTTC.

The chain couples TRBV5-5 to TRBJ1-5; TRBD1 is a possible D gene (6 bases). This CDR3 is 14 amino acids long. Trimming removed 4 bases at V and 3 bases at J, with 11 bases between. Germline values: CDR1 SGHKS, CDR2 YYEKEE (reference sequence). The CDR3 is CASSPGHFNQPQHF. The CDR3 DNA follows: TGTGCCAGCAGCCCGGGACACTTCAATCAGCCCCAGCATTTT.

V usage is TRBV11-3 and J usage is TRBJ2-3; 8 bases line up with TRBD2. This CDR3 is built from 15 residues. J lost 8 bases, V lost 1 base, and 8 bases had no gene match. Germline V gene lookup returns CDR1 SGHNT and CDR2 YENEEA. The CDR3 protein is CASSLGGLGRATQYF. CDR3 DNA: TGTGCCAGCAGCTTAGGGGGACTAGGGAGGGCTACGCAGTATTTT.

The chain carries TRBV19 and TRBJ1-1; no reliable D call. CDR1 and CDR2 (germline): LNHDA, SQIVND (reference sequence). Deletions cut 7 bases from V and 0 bases from J, with 9 bases between. The CDR3 has 13 amino acids. The CDR3 is CASTQRMNTEAFF. CDR3 sequence (DNA): TGTGCCAGTACCCAGCGCATGAACACTGAAGCTTTCTTT.

The chain employs TRBV18 and TRBJ2-3; TRBD2 aligns across 10 bases. Trimming removed 0 bases from V and 3 bases from J; junction bases left unmatched: 3. CDR1 and CDR2 from the germline V gene are KGHSH and LQKENI. The CDR3 contains 16 residues. The CDR3 nucleotides read TGTGCCAGCTCACCACCGGTTAGCGGGGGGACAGATACGCAGTATTTT. Translation gives CASSPPVSGGTDTQYF.

This rearrangement joins TRBV2 to TRBJ1-4; 7 bases align to TRBD1. Germline V gives CDR1 SNHLY, CDR2 FYNNEI. V lost 3 bases to trimming and J lost 4 bases; unmatched junction nucleotides: 5. The CDR3 has 15 amino acids. Here the CDR3 DNA reads TGTGCCAGCAGTGATCCGACAGGGAGTAATGAAAAACTGTTTTTT. The encoded protein is CASSDPTGSNEKLFF. Combining the CDR3 with reference TRBV2 and TRBJ1-4 gives the whole variable domain EPEVTQTPSHQVTQMGQEVILRCVPISNHLYFYWYRQILGQKVEFLVSFYNNEISEKSEIFDDQFSVERPDGSNFTLKIRSTKLEDSAMYFCASSDPTGSNEKLFFGSGTQLSVL.

This rearrangement joins TRBV3-1 (or the pseudogene TRBV3-2) to TRBJ2-6; 8 nucleotides align to TRBD1. The V and J ends lost 2 bases and 0 bases, in that order; junction bases with no gene match: 9. The length of the CDR3 is 19 residues. Per germline, CDR1 LGHDT and CDR2 YNNKEL (reference sequence). The CDR3 DNA reads as TGTGCCAGCAGCCAAAAGAAGGGACAGGAGAGCTCTGGGGCCAACGTCCTGACTTTC. Protein sequence: CASSQKKGQESSGANVLTF.

There are a few counts of this clone. V is TRBV28 and J is TRBJ1-5; D is possibly TRBD1 (5 bases). The length of the CDR3 is 12 residues. CDR1 and CDR2 from the germline V gene are MDHEN and SYDVKM. V gave up 8 bases and J gave up 6 bases, with 11 bases separating them. CDR3 residues: CASGAGGQPQHF. As DNA, the CDR3 is TGTGCCAGCGGGGCCGGCGGTCAGCCCCAGCATTTT.

The chain employs TRBV21-1 and TRBJ2-4; the table gives TRBD2 as D, unverified against the DNA. TRBV21-1 is classified as a pseudogene. The CDR3 totals 15 residues. DNA for the CDR3: TGTGCCAGCAGCTCCGGATACGGGACTAGCCACATTCAGTACTTC. Translation: CASSSGYGTSHIQYF.

The genes are TRBV18 and TRBJ2-1; 8 bases agree with TRBD2. J was trimmed by 5 bases and V by 3 bases; bases with no gene match: 3. Germline V gives CDR1 KGHSH, CDR2 LQKENI. This CDR3 spans 14 amino acids. In DNA form, the CDR3 reads TGTGCCAGCTCACCGACTAGCGCGAACAATGAGCAGTTCTTC. Encoded protein: CASSPTSANNEQFF.

V is TRBV6-5 and J is TRBJ1-2; D is ambiguous. The CDR3 length is 14 residues. Trimming stripped 0 bases from V and 3 bases from J, with 8 bases between. Germline CDR1 MNHEY, CDR2 SVGAGI. The CDR3 spells CASSYSGQDYGYTF. CDR3 DNA: TGTGCCAGCAGTTACTCGGGCCAGGACTATGGCTACACCTTC.

V usage is TRBV7-8 and J usage is TRBJ2-1; 10 bases line up with TRBD2. With V trimmed by 6 bases and J by 2 bases, 7 bases remained unmatched. Germline CDR1 reads SGHVS; CDR2 reads FQNEAQ. CDR3 length: 16 residues. CDR3 coding DNA: TGTGCCAGCAGTTTCGTAGCGGGGGGAACCTACAATGAGCAGTTCTTC. This translates into CASSFVAGGTYNEQFF.

The gene calls are TRBV5-4 and TRBJ1-1; the match to TRBD1 covers 8 bases. The CDR3 has 15 amino acids. The ends lost 4 bases at V and 4 bases at J; junction bases unmatched: 9. Germline CDR1 SGHNT, CDR2 YYREEE (reference sequence). The CDR3 nucleotides read TGTGCCAGCAGCACTATTACTGACAGGGGCACTGAAGCTTTCTTT. It translates to CASSTITDRGTEAFF.

The chain combines TRBV6-5 with TRBJ1-3, with 7 bases matching TRBD1. The CDR3 contains 15 residues. J gave up 0 bases and V 6 bases, and 5 bases lay outside the gene matches. Looked up from germline, CDR1 is MNHEY and CDR2 is SVGAGI. The CDR3 DNA is TGTGCCAGCAGACGGACAGGTGACTCTGGAAACACCATATATTTT. Translated: CASRRTGDSGNTIYF.

The sample holds one count of this clone. The chain combines TRBV5-6 with TRBJ1-1; possibly TRBD1 for D (6 bases). There are 14 residues in the CDR3. V shed 2 bases and J shed 1 base, with 9 bases lying between them. Germline values: CDR1 SGHDT, CDR2 YYEEEE. In nucleotides, the CDR3 is TGTGCCAGCAGCTTTGGACAGCCGAACACTGAAGCTTTCTTT. It codes for CASSFGQPNTEAFF.

The J gene is TRBJ2-1, the V gene TRBV6-5, with 7 bases lining up with TRBD2. This CDR3 spans 14 amino acids. Losses at the gene ends were 2 bases for V and 4 bases for J; bases not matched to a gene: 2. Germline loops: CDR1 MNHEY, CDR2 SVGAGI. In nucleotides, the CDR3 is TGTGCCAGCAGTTACCGGGGGGAGTACAATGAGCAGTTCTTC. Its translation is CASSYRGEYNEQFF.

The V call is TRBV3-1 (or the pseudogene TRBV3-2), the J call TRBJ2-5; TRBD2 matches 9 bases. Germline CDR1 is LGHDT and CDR2 is YNNKEL (reference sequence). The CDR3 is 16 residues long. Trimming at V came to 4 bases and at J to 4 bases, leaving 10 bases not matched to a gene. CDR3 loop: CASSRRSAGGTETQYF. The DNA for the CDR3 is TGTGCCAGCAGCCGACGGTCGGCGGGAGGGACAGAGACCCAGTACTTC.

The genes are TRBV24-1 and TRBJ2-1, with 10 positions matching TRBD1. CDR3 size: 13 residues. The V gene end was trimmed by 7 bases and the J gene end by 9 bases; junction bases not matched to a gene: 5. Germline V lookup: CDR1 KGHDR, CDR2 SFDVKD. CDR3 in DNA: TGTGCCACCAGGGACAGGGGGGTATCTGAGCAGTTCTTC. It is translated as CATRDRGVSEQFF.

The CDR3 nucleotides read TGTGCCAGCAACCCTTTTTGGGGAGGAGAGACCCAGTACTTC. It specifies CASNPFWGGETQYF. The gene calls are TRBV6-2 or TRBV6-3 and TRBJ2-5; TRBD2 is a possible D gene (6 bases). CDR1 MNHEY and CDR2 SVGEGT come from the germline V gene. This CDR3 region has 14 residues. Trimming removed 7 bases at V and 4 bases at J, with 16 bases between.